The 16 T cell receptor beta chains below all came from one sample that was sequenced in a study of T cell repertoires in cytomegalovirus infection. These receptors have no known antigen. A single record per CDR3 protein comes from TCRdb applying MiXCR to the reads. The sample carries approximately 910,000 distinct CDR3 sequences, about a third recorded once. Sequenced here: cultured CD8+ T cells from PBMCs, sampled from culture after CMV antigen stimulation. Receptor source: a human donor in good health (CMV status not recorded). Some clones in this sample may be carry-over from other donors' samples.

V usage is TRBV20-1 and J usage is TRBJ2-1; 10 bases align to TRBD2. Germline-derived CDR1 and CDR2 are DFQATT and SNEGSKA (reference sequence). The ends lost 5 bases at V and 1 base at J; junction bases unmatched: 2. The CDR3 spans 14 residues. Here the CDR3 reads CSAATSGSYNEQFF. CDR3 in DNA: TGCAGTGCTGCGACTAGCGGGTCCTACAATGAGCAGTTCTTC.

This clonotype was counted at least ten times. The gene calls are TRBV7-6 and TRBJ2-1; no definite D call. The germline gives CDR1 SGHVS, CDR2 FNYEAQ. V shed 0 bases and J shed 6 bases, with 6 bases lying between them. The CDR3 covers 13 residues. DNA of the CDR3: TGTGCCAGCAGCTTAGCCGAGACCAATGAGCAGTTCTTC. Protein product: CASSLAETNEQFF.

The chain joins TRBV15 to TRBJ2-3; D gene uncertain. The V gene's germline CDR1 is LNHNV and CDR2 YYDKDF (reference sequence). The CDR3 is made up of 17 amino acids. Trimming pared 0 bases from V and 0 bases from J, leaving 13 bases between. CDR3 sequence (DNA): TGTGCCACCAGCAGAGATAAAGGCAAACCTAGCACAGATACGCAGTATTTT. Translating it yields CATSRDKGKPSTDTQYF.

This chain links TRBV2 with TRBJ2-5; perhaps TRBD2 as D (6 bases). The V end lost 2 bases, the J end lost 2 bases, and 15 bases lay between the germline ends. From germline, CDR1 is SNHLY and CDR2 FYNNEI. CDR3 length: 16 amino acids. The CDR3 region is CASSELATRGQETQYF. Written as DNA, the CDR3 is TGTGCCAGCAGTGAATTGGCGACTAGAGGGCAAGAGACCCAGTACTTC.

Ten or more counts support this clonotype. The rearrangement uses TRBV12-3 or TRBV12-4 and TRBJ1-5, with D possibly being TRBD1 (5 bases). The CDR3 spans 17 residues. The V end lost 3 bases, the J end lost 10 bases, and 25 bases lay between the germline ends. The CDR3 loop is CASSFGGDGLPISPQHF. The CDR3 nucleotides are TGTGCCAGCAGTTTCGGGGGGGACGGACTCCCTATCAGTCCCCAGCATTTT.

This rearrangement joins TRBV28 to TRBJ2-7; either TRBD1 or TRBD2 may fit D (5 bases each). CDR1 and CDR2 (germline): MDHEN, SYDVKM. The length of the CDR3 is 14 residues. The V end was cut by 3 bases, the J end by 4 bases, with 13 bases between. CDR3 bases: TGTGCCAGCAGTTTGGGGACGGATTTTTACGAGCAGTACTTC. It yields the protein CASSLGTDFYEQYF.

In its sample, this clonotype was seen many times. The chain uses TRBV27 and TRBJ1-5; D gene uncertain. The V gene's germline CDR1 is MNHEY and CDR2 SMNVEV (reference sequence). The V gene lost 6 bases and the J gene lost 3 bases, with 12 bases spanning the gap. There are 14 residues in the CDR3. CDR3 sequence: CASSLAGVNQPQHF. The CDR3, as DNA: TGTGCCAGCAGCTTAGCCGGAGTCAATCAGCCCCAGCATTTT.

This clonotype was observed a few times. The V and J genes are TRBV7-9 and TRBJ1-2; no firm D call. V shed 7 bases and J shed 6 bases, with 9 bases lying between them. The CDR3 totals 11 residues. From germline, CDR1 is SEHNR and CDR2 FQNEAQ (reference sequence). CDR3 coding DNA: TGTGCCAGCACCAAGACGGATGGCTACACCTTC. Translated: CASTKTDGYTF.

This clonotype turned up a few times. V gene TRBV4-1 combines with J gene TRBJ1-1, with TRBD1 identical over 9 bases. This CDR3 spans 16 amino acids. The germline V gene has CDR1 MGHRA and CDR2 YSYEKL. With 3 bases clipped from V and 4 bases from J, the junction kept 9 bases outside the gene matches. CDR3 nucleotide sequence: TGCGCCAGCAGCCATGGAACAGGGGGCCTGAGCACTGAAGCTTTCTTT. Encoded protein: CASSHGTGGLSTEAFF.

This rearrangement joins TRBV10-3 to TRBJ2-3; 7 bases are shared with TRBD2. CDR1 is ENHRY, CDR2 SYGVKD, per germline. This CDR3 is 15 amino acids long. J lost 5 bases, V lost 3 bases, and 8 bases had no gene match. CDR3 bases: TGTGCCATCAGTGATACTAGCGAGTGGGGAGATACGCAGTATTTT. This encodes CAISDTSEWGDTQYF.

The DNA of the CDR3 is TGTGCCAGCAGCCGCCAGACAGGGTACTCTGGAAACACCATATATTTT. It codes for CASSRQTGYSGNTIYF. This chain joins TRBV27 and TRBJ1-3, with 7 bases matching TRBD1. The CDR3 is made up of 16 amino acids. Germline loops: CDR1 MNHEY, CDR2 SMNVEV (reference sequence). Trimming at V came to 6 bases and at J to 0 bases, leaving 8 bases not matched to a gene.

This clonotype has just one count. The chain is built from TRBV24-1 and TRBJ2-1, with 11 bases matching TRBD1. The CDR3 covers 13 residues. Germline V gene sequence: CDR1 KGHDR, CDR2 SFDVKD. Trimming removed 10 bases from V and 10 bases from J; junction bases left unmatched: 8. CDR3 bases: TGTGCCACAGGACAGGGGGCGTTTGGGGAGCAGTTCTTC. Amino acids: CATGQGAFGEQFF.

The chain couples TRBV25-1 to TRBJ1-5; D is perhaps TRBD1 (5 bases). Trimming pared 6 bases from V and 5 bases from J, leaving 26 bases between. CDR1 and CDR2 from the germline V gene are MGHDK and SYGVNS. This CDR3 region has 18 residues. DNA for the CDR3: TGTGCCAGCAGGGGGAGGGTCGAGGACAATCCGCATGATCAGCCCCAGCATTTT. It is translated as CASRGRVEDNPHDQPQHF.

V gene TRBV6-6 combines with J gene TRBJ1-4; no clear D. Germline V gene data show CDR1 as MNHNY and CDR2 as SVGAGI (reference sequence). V was trimmed by 5 bases and J by 1 base, leaving 14 bases between them. This CDR3 is built from 16 residues. The CDR3 sequence: CASSRLPQRTNEKLFF. Written as DNA, the CDR3 is TGTGCCAGCAGTCGACTTCCCCAGAGAACTAATGAAAAACTGTTTTTT.

The chain joins TRBV12-3 or TRBV12-4 to TRBJ2-7; 7 bases are shared with TRBD2. Losses at the gene ends were 5 bases for V and 5 bases for J; bases not matched to a gene: 3. This CDR3 has 12 amino acids. DNA of the CDR3: TGTGCCAGCAGTCGCGGGAGCGACGAGCAGTACTTC. Amino acids: CASSRGSDEQYF.

This clonotype was counted between two and nine times. Relative to the germline gene, one junction end is altered; a read error may explain this. The V gene is TRBV7-7, the J gene TRBJ2-7, with D perhaps TRBD1 (6 bases). The CDR3 is 13 amino acids. CDR1 SSHAT and CDR2 FNYEAQ come from the germline V gene (reference sequence). The CDR3 spells CASSPRHRDEQYF. The CDR3 bases are TGTGCTAGCAGTCCGCGTCACAGGGACGAGCAGTACTTC.